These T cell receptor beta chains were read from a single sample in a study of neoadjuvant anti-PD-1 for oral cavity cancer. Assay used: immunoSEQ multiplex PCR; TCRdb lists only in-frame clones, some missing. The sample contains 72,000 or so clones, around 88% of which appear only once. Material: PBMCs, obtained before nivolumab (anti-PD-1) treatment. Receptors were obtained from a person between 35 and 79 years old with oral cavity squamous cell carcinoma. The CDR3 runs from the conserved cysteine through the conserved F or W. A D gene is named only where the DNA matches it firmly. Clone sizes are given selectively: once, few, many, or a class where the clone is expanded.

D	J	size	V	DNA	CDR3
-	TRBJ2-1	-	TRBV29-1	TGCAGCGTTGAATTGGGGGTCACCTACAATGAGCAGTTCTTC	CSVELGVTYNEQFF
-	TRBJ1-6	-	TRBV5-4	TGTGCCAGCAGAATAGGGGGGGCGCCCTATAATTCACCCCTCCACTTT	CASRIGGAPYNSPLHF
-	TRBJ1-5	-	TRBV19	TGTGCCACGGCAACAGGAAGTCATCAGCCCCAGCATTTT	CATATGSHQPQHF
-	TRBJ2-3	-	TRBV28	TGTGCCAGCAGTTCGGACAAAGTGGTAACAGATACGCAGTATTTT	CASSSDKVVTDTQYF
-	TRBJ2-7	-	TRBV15	TGTGCCACCAGCAGAGATTTACAGATCTCCTACGAGCAGTACTTC	CATSRDLQISYEQYF
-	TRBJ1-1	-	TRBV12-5	TGTGCTAGTGGTCCAAGCCGGGACACGGTAGTCGTATCTGAAGCTTTCTTT	CASGPSRDTVVVSEAFF
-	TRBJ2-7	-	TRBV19	TGTGCCAGTAGTATAAAGGATATTTACGGGACTTCTCTCCACGAGCAGTACTTC	CASSIKDIYGTSLHEQYF
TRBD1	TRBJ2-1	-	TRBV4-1	TGCGCCAGCAGCCAAGAGGGACAGGGCTACAATGAGCAGTTCTTC	CASSQEGQGYNEQFF
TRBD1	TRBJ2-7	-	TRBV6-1	TGTGCCATCGACAGGGGGCTCGGCGAGCAGTACTTC	CAIDRGLGEQYF
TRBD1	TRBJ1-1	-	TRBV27	TGTGCCAGCCGCCGGACAGGGGCTGAAGCTTTCTTT	CASRRTGAEAFF
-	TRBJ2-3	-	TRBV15	TGTGCCACCAGCAGACAGGCCGGGGTCACAGATACGCAGTATTTT	CATSRQAGVTDTQYF
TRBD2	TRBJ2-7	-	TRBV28	TGTGCCAGCAGTTCCGGACTAGACGAGCAGTACTTC	CASSSGLDEQYF
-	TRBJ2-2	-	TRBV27	TGTGCCAGCACCCAAGGGGGAGTGGGCTGGGACTACGTCACCGGGGAGCTGTTTTTT	CASTQGGVGWDYVTGELFF
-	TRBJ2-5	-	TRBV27	TGTGCCAGCAGTTTAGCGAGACAAGAGACCCAGTACTTC	CASSLARQETQYF
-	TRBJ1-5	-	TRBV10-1	TGCGCCAGCACGGTCGGGCCCCAGCATTTT	CASTVGPQHF
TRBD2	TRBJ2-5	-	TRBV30	TGTGCCTGGGCTAGCGGCACGGAGACCCAGTACTTC	CAWASGTETQYF
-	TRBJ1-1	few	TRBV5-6	TGTGCCAGCAGCTTTCGATCCACCAACACTGAAGCTTTCTTT	CASSFRSTNTEAFF
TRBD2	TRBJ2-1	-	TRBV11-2	TGTGCCAGCAGCCCGCCCGGGACTAACTACAATGAGCAGTTCTTC	CASSPPGTNYNEQFF
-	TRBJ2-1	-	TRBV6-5	TGTGCCAGCAGTTACTCCCCCGGGGGCTCCTACAATGAGCAGTTCTTC	CASSYSPGGSYNEQFF
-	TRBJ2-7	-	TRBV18	TGTGCCAGCTCTTCGGGTAGGGCGGCGTACTTC	CASSSGRAAYF
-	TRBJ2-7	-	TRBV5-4	TGTGCCAGCAGCCCCTTGACAGATCCCCAACCACACGAGCAGTACTTC	CASSPLTDPQPHEQYF
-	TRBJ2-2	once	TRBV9	TGTGCCAGCAGCAGAAGACCCACCGGGGAGCTGTTTTTT	CASSRRPTGELFF
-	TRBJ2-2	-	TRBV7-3	TGTGCCAGCAGCTTCTCCGGTGGTGCCAGCGGGGAGCTGTTTTTT	CASSFSGGASGELFF
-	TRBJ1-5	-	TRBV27	TGTGCCAGCAGTTTATGGGGGCGCGGGCAGCCCCAGCATTTT	CASSLWGRGQPQHF
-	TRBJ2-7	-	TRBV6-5	TGTGCCAGCAGTTACTCGATTACCTACGAGCAGTACTTC	CASSYSITYEQYF
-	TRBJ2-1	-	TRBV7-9	TGTGCCAGCAGGACGGGGGCGGGTGAGCAGTTCTTC	CASRTGAGEQFF
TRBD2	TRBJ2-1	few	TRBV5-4	TGTGCCAGCAGGTATCTAGCGGGGGGGACTGAGCAGTTCTTC	CASRYLAGGTEQFF
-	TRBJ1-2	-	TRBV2	TGTGCCAGCAGACCCAGGGATGGCTACACCTTC	CASRPRDGYTF
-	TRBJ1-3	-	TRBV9	TGTGCCAGCAGCGTAGGAGGTATTGGAGGGACCCCTGGAAACACCATATATTTT	CASSVGGIGGTPGNTIYF
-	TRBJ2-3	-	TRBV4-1	TGCGCCAGCAGCCAAGAGTCAGAACGGAGCACAGATACGCAGTATTTT	CASSQESERSTDTQYF
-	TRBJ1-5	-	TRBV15	TGTGCCACCAGCAGAGATCGATATCAGCCCCAGCATTTT	CATSRDRYQPQHF
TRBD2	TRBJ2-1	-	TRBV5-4	TGTGCCAGCAGCACCTGGACTAGCGGGGTGGGTGAGCAGTTCTTC	CASSTWTSGVGEQFF
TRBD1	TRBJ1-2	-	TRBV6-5	TGTGCCAGCACCCCTACAGGGGGCTCCGGCTACACCTTC	CASTPTGGSGYTF
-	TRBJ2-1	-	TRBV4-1	TGCGCCAGCAGCCAAGGGAGCGGGTCAACCTACAATGAGCAGTTCTTC	CASSQGSGSTYNEQFF
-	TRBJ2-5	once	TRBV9	TGTGCCAGCAGCCCCCCGGAGTCCCAAGAGACCCAGTACTTC	CASSPPESQETQYF
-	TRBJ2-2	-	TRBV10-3	TGTGCCATCAGTGAGTTTGGGGTAGCGGCCGGGGAGCTGTTTTTT	CAISEFGVAAGELFF
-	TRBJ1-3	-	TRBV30	TGTGCCTGGAGAGCACTGTCGGGAAGGGACCTGAGAAACACCATATATTTT	CAWRALSGRDLRNTIYF
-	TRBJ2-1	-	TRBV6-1	TGTGCCAGCAGTGAAGCTATCTATGGCTACAATGAGCAGTTCTTC	CASSEAIYGYNEQFF
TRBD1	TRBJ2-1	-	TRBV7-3	TGTGCCAGCAGCTTTGGGACAGTCAATGAGCAGTTCTTC	CASSFGTVNEQFF
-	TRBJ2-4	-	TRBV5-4	TGTGCCAGCAGCCCGTCGGGTATGGGCAAAAACATTCAGTACTTC	CASSPSGMGKNIQYF
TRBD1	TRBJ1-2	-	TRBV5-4	TGTGCCAGCAGCAATGGACAGGACTGGGGCTACACCTTC	CASSNGQDWGYTF
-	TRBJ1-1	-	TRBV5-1	TGCGCCAGCAGCCTAAGCCCTGGGGGTACTGAAGCTTTCTTT	CASSLSPGGTEAFF
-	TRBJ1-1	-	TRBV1	TGCACCAGCAGCCCTAAGGGGCGGTTGAACACTGAAGCTTTCTTT	CTSSPKGRLNTEAFF
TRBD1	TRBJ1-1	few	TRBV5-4	TGTGCCAGCAGCCTGGACAGGGGGCTAGGTACTGAAGCTTTCTTT	CASSLDRGLGTEAFF
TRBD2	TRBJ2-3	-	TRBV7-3	TGTGCCAGCAGCGCGCCAACTAGCGGCGCAGATACGCAGTATTTT	CASSAPTSGADTQYF
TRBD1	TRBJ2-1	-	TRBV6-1	TGTGCCAGCAGTGACCTAACAGGGGGCATTGAGCAGTTCTTC	CASSDLTGGIEQFF
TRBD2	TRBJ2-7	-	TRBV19	TGTGCCAGTAGTAGTGCACTAGCGGGAGCCTACGAGCAGTACTTC	CASSSALAGAYEQYF
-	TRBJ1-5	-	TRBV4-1	TGCGCCAGCAGCCAAGGAGGTCAGCCCCAGCATTTT	CASSQGGQPQHF
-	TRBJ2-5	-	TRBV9	TGTGCCAGCAGCCCTGGGACTGACCAAGAGACCCAGTACTTC	CASSPGTDQETQYF
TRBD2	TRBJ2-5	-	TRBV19	TGTGCCAGTAGTAAAGGGGGGACTAGCGGACAAGAGACCCAGTACTTC	CASSKGGTSGQETQYF